These 17 T cell receptor beta chains were sequenced from one sample in a study of identical twins. TCRdb itself ran the 5' RACE reads through MiXCR, one entry per CDR3 protein. The sample yields more than 400,000 distinct CDR3 sequences, nearly 15% seen once. These data were also reused for a study on yellow fever vaccine responses in identical twins.

Sequencing was carried out using CD4+ T cells sorted from blood. The receptors here all came from a woman younger than 30 in good health.

This clonotype has only a few counts. V gene TRBV5-1 combines with J gene TRBJ1-1; D unresolved. V dropped 4 bases and J dropped 1 base, with 5 bases sitting between them. Germline V gene data show CDR1 as SGHRS and CDR2 as YFSETQ. The CDR3 is made up of 12 amino acids. The CDR3, as DNA: TGCGCCAGCAGCAAGGAGAACACTGAAGCTTTCTTT. It codes for CASSKENTEAFF.

This clonotype has a handful of counts. The rearrangement uses TRBV6-6 and TRBJ1-6; D perhaps matches TRBD1 (6 bases). This CDR3 is built from 13 residues. Germline CDR1 reads MNHNY; CDR2 reads SVGAGI (reference sequence). V lost 5 bases, J lost 7 bases, and 9 bases lay in between. Written as DNA, the CDR3 is TGTGCCAGCAGTCGGGACACCAATTCACCCCTCCACTTT. This sequence encodes CASSRDTNSPLHF.

The V gene is TRBV18, the J gene TRBJ1-1; 7 positions match TRBD1. The germline V gene has CDR1 KGHSH and CDR2 LQKENI. The CDR3 spans 15 residues. V was pared by 6 bases and J by 0 bases, with 7 bases of the junction left unmatched. The CDR3 nucleotides read TGTGCCAGCTCGGAACGGGGACAGATGAACACTGAAGCTTTCTTT. It codes for CASSERGQMNTEAFF.

V is TRBV11-2 and J is TRBJ2-3, with unresolved D. The CDR3 contains 14 residues. Germline loops: CDR1 SGHAT, CDR2 FQNNGV. The V end lost 4 bases, the J end lost 6 bases, and 14 bases lay between the germline ends. CDR3 nucleotides: TGTGCCAGCAGCTCACCGTTATTCGGGGATACGCAGTATTTT. Its translation is CASSSPLFGDTQYF.

The chain joins TRBV2 to TRBJ1-1; no clear D. The CDR3 spans 13 residues. Deletions cut 4 bases from V and 7 bases from J, with 13 bases between. Germline V gives CDR1 SNHLY, CDR2 FYNNEI. In DNA form, the CDR3 reads TGTGCCAGCAGTGGTCAGTCTCGTAGTGAAGCTTTCTTT. Translated, it gives CASSGQSRSEAFF.

The gene calls are TRBV10-2 and TRBJ2-3, with 7 bases aligning to TRBD2. In germline, CDR1 is WSHSY, CDR2 SAAADI. The CDR3 has 15 residues. V shed 1 base, J shed 3 bases, and the junction held 4 bases outside the gene matches. As DNA, the CDR3 is TGCGCCAGCAGTGAGTGGGAGGGGAGGACAGATACGCAGTATTTT. Translating it yields CASSEWEGRTDTQYF.

V and J are TRBV6-5 and TRBJ2-7; a weak D match, TRBD1 (5 bases). The CDR3 consists of 15 residues. V gave up 0 bases and J gave up 2 bases, with 11 bases separating them. Germline CDR1 MNHEY, CDR2 SVGAGI. CDR3 DNA: TGTGCCAGCAGTTACTCGTCCAGGGCGACCTACGAGCAGTACTTC. Translation gives CASSYSSRATYEQYF.

The genes are TRBV7-2 and TRBJ1-5; D remains ambiguous. V was trimmed by 4 bases and J by 1 base, leaving 8 bases between them. CDR1 is SGHTA, CDR2 FQGNSA, per germline. The CDR3 is made up of 14 amino acids. The chain's CDR3 is CASSSIVSNQPQHF. The CDR3 DNA reads TGTGCCAGCAGCTCCATCGTGAGCAATCAGCCCCAGCATTTT.

This clonotype has only a few counts. The gene calls are TRBV28 and TRBJ1-2; no reliable D call. The CDR3 spans 15 residues. CDR1 and CDR2 (germline): MDHEN, SYDVKM. V lost 10 bases, J lost 4 bases, and 22 bases lay in between. CDR3 sequence: CATNPGQVISYGYTF. CDR3 in DNA: TGTGCCACGAACCCGGGCCAGGTGATAAGCTATGGCTACACCTTC.

In this sample, this clonotype turned up many times. The DNA of the CDR3 is TGTGCCAGCAGCTCGGGGGAGAGGTGGCATGAGCAGTTCTTC. Translated, it gives CASSSGERWHEQFF. The chain has TRBV7-2 and TRBJ2-1, with a weak D call TRBD2 (6 bases). The CDR3 runs to 14 residues. CDR1 is SGHTA, CDR2 FQGNSA, per germline. V was clipped by 4 bases and J by 8 bases, with 15 bases between them.

This clonotype was detected only a few times. J is TRBJ2-4 and V is TRBV20-1, with 10 bases fitting TRBD1. V dropped 6 bases and J dropped 1; count of bases not matched to a gene: 6. CDR1 is DFQATT, CDR2 SNEGSKA, per germline (reference sequence). The CDR3 is 15 amino acids. CDR3 in DNA: TGCAGTGCCTTGACAGGGGGCACGGCCAAAAACATTCAGTACTTC. This codes for CSALTGGTAKNIQYF.

The chain recombines TRBV3-1 with TRBJ2-1, with D possibly matching TRBD2 (7 bases). The CDR3 extends over 15 amino acids. The ends were cut back, 6 bases at V and 9 bases at J, with 21 bases in the middle. Germline values: CDR1 LGHDT, CDR2 YNNKEL (reference sequence). This CDR3 reads CASRGTRGPPGEQFF. DNA for the CDR3: TGTGCCAGCAGGGGCACGCGGGGGCCGCCAGGTGAGCAGTTCTTC.

This chain connects TRBV5-1 to TRBJ2-7; D might be TRBD1 (6 bases). V lost 0 bases to trimming and J lost 3 bases, with 10 bases between them. There are 14 residues in the CDR3. Germline V gene lookup returns CDR1 SGHRS and CDR2 YFSETQ. Written as DNA, the CDR3 is TGCGCCAGCAGCTTGGTTACAGGGATCTACGAGCAGTACTTC. This encodes CASSLVTGIYEQYF. The whole variable domain, filled in from reference TRBV5-1 and TRBJ2-7, reads KAGVTQTPRYLIKTRGQQVTLSCSPISGHRSVSWYQQTPGQGLQFLFEYFSETQRNKGNFPGRFSGRQFSNSRSEMNVSTLELGDSALYLCASSLVTGIYEQYFGPGTRLTVT.

This clonotype was picked up many times. The gene calls are TRBV5-1 and TRBJ1-2; weak D call: TRBD1 (6 bases). This CDR3 contains 15 residues. The germline gives CDR1 SGHRS, CDR2 YFSETQ. With 0 bases removed from V and 3 bases from J, the gap between germline ends came to 12 bases. CDR3 protein: CASSLDYGGDYGYTF. In nucleotides, the CDR3 is TGCGCCAGCAGCTTGGATTACGGGGGCGACTATGGCTACACCTTC. The full variable domain, in which reference TRBV5-1 and TRBJ1-2 provide the parts outside the CDR3, is KAGVTQTPRYLIKTRGQQVTLSCSPISGHRSVSWYQQTPGQGLQFLFEYFSETQRNKGNFPGRFSGRQFSNSRSEMNVSTLELGDSALYLCASSLDYGGDYGYTFGSGTRLTVV.

The chain employs TRBV12-3 or TRBV12-4 and TRBJ2-2; TRBD2 agrees at 8 bases. This CDR3 contains 17 residues. Trimming at V came to 6 bases and at J to 4 bases, leaving 13 bases not matched to a gene. The CDR3 spells CASRHYSSGSTTGELFF. The CDR3 coding sequence is TGTGCCAGCAGACACTACTCTAGCGGGTCTACCACCGGGGAGCTGTTTTTT.

The chain recombines TRBV7-4 with TRBJ2-7; no clear D gene. Germline V gene sequence: CDR1 SGHVT, CDR2 SQSDAQ. V lost 2 bases and J lost 2, with 13 bases in between. CDR3 length: 15 residues. CDR3 amino acids: CASSLMSRLAYEQYF. CDR3 nucleotide sequence: TGTGCCAGCAGCTTAATGTCGCGCCTGGCCTACGAGCAGTACTTC.

This clonotype appeared a single time. The gene calls are TRBV3-1 and TRBJ2-3, with unresolved D. Per the germline V gene, CDR1 is LGHDT and CDR2 is YNNKEL (reference sequence). Trimming removed 1 base from V and 4 bases from J, with 21 bases in between. This CDR3 has 18 amino acids. The CDR3 loop is CASSQGRYRRVRADTQYF. CDR3 bases: TGTGCCAGCAGCCAAGGTCGGTATCGAAGAGTGAGAGCAGATACGCAGTATTTT.